The 19 T cell receptor beta chains presented below share a single source sample, sequenced in a study of tumor and adjacent non-tumor tissue in lung cancer. This sample's RNA came from whole unsorted tissue. More than 3 cm separated this lung sample from the edge of the tumor. TCRbeta libraries were built with three rounds of nested PCR, modified from ARM-PCR. TCRdb ran MiXCR on the multiplex PCR reads and lists one entry per CDR3 protein. Here the sample spans tens of thousands of distinct CDR3 sequences, roughly 70% being singletons. The sequencing sample was made of distant non-tumor lung tissue. Every receptor here comes from a woman in her fifties or sixties with non-small cell lung cancer.

Of note for this clonotype: A read error may account for a junction end that differs from germline. V and J are TRBV20-1 and TRBJ2-5; D tentatively reads TRBD1 or TRBD2 (5 bases each). The CDR3 is 13 amino acids. Germline CDR1 and CDR2: DFQATT and SNEGSKA (reference sequence). The CDR3 region is CSVLGEPQEIQYF. CDR3 in DNA: TGCAGTGTGTTGGGGGAGCCCCAAGAGATCCAGTACTTC.

Remarks on this clonotype: This clone may be a read error of a much larger clone one base away. The genes are TRBV12-3 or TRBV12-4 and TRBJ2-7, with 10 bases fitting TRBD2. This CDR3 is 15 amino acids long. The V segment lost 7 bases and the J segment 0 bases; nucleotides outside the gene matches: 6. The CDR3 spells CASNSSGSYSYEQYF. Here the CDR3 DNA reads TGTGCCAGCAATTCTAGCGGGAGTTACTCCTACGAGCAGTACTTC.

The CDR3 nucleotides read TGTGGCACCCCAGGACTAGCGGATTACTATGAGCAGTTCTTC. Amino acids: CGTPGLADYYEQFF. The chain is built from TRBV6-1 and TRBJ2-1; TRBD2 aligns across 10 bases. From germline, CDR1 is MNHNS and CDR2 SASEGT. The CDR3 has 14 amino acids.

As for this clonotype: A much larger clone lies a single base off, so this may be a read error. The rearrangement links TRBV12-3 or TRBV12-4 to TRBJ1-3, with 7 bases lining up with TRBD1. CDR3 size: 15 residues. The CDR3 reads CVSSLMVTGGNTIYF. The CDR3 DNA is TGTGTCAGCAGTTTAATGGTGACAGGGGGAAACACCATATATTTT.

This chain uses TRBV6-2 or TRBV6-3 with TRBJ2-7; D uncertain. Trimming took off 3 bases at V and 5 bases at J, with 14 bases between the two ends. The germline V gene encodes CDR1 MNHEY and CDR2 SVGEGT. The CDR3 loop spans 14 amino acids. In DNA form, the CDR3 reads TGTGCCAGCAGTTATGGTAGTAGGAGTGACGAGCAGTACTTC. The encoded protein is CASSYGSRSDEQYF.

A word on this clonotype: Germline is not matched at one junction end, which may reflect a read error. This chain uses TRBV12-3 or TRBV12-4 with TRBJ2-1; no definite D call. The CDR3 extends over 16 amino acids. The CDR3 DNA sequence: TGTGCCAGCATTTTAGTTGCCGGTCTAAACTACAATGGGCAGTTCTTC. It codes for CASILVAGLNYNGQFF.

The chain is built from TRBV11-1 and TRBJ2-3; possibly TRBD2 for D (6 bases). Germline lookup yields CDR1 SGHAT and CDR2 FQDESV (reference sequence). The CDR3 is 15 amino acids. Trimming shortened V by 11 bases and J by 7 bases, and 25 bases separated the two germline ends. Written as DNA, the CDR3 is TGTGCCGGCGGCTTGGGGAGTTCGGGGGTTAATACGCAGTATTTT. It translates to CAGGLGSSGVNTQYF.

In this sample, this clonotype turned up once. A single base separates this from a much larger clone, so it may be a read error. V gene TRBV6-1 combines with J gene TRBJ2-5, with D unclear. This CDR3 has 13 amino acids. Per germline, CDR1 MNHNS and CDR2 SASEGT. CDR3 region: CASSEIRAETQCF. DNA of the CDR3: TGTGCCAGCAGTGAAATACGGGCGGAGACCCAGTGCTTC.

A word on this clonotype: Its ends do not fully match the called genes, so a read error is possible. The rearrangement links TRBV28 to TRBJ2-1; TRBD2 might be the D (5 bases). The germline gives CDR1 MDHEN, CDR2 SYDVKM. The CDR3 extends over 18 amino acids. The CDR3 coding sequence is TGTGCCAGCAGTCTACCCTCCCTATTAGCGTTCTCCTTCAATGAGCAGTTCTTC. As protein: CASSLPSLLAFSFNEQFF.

This clonotype was counted many times. This chain connects TRBV5-5 to TRBJ2-2; 9 nucleotides line up with TRBD1. The CDR3 runs 15 residues. The J segment lost 2 bases and the V segment lost 4 bases, leaving 3 bases of the junction unmatched. In germline, CDR1 is SGHKS, CDR2 YYEKEE (reference sequence). The CDR3 sequence is CASSKQGANTGELFF. CDR3 nucleotides: TGTGCCAGCAGCAAACAGGGGGCCAACACCGGGGAGCTGTTTTTT.

Turning to this clonotype: The junction shows a germline mismatch at one end, possibly a read error. This chain links TRBV11-2 with TRBJ2-1; 14 bases map to TRBD2. The CDR3 consists of 17 residues. Germline CDR1 SGHAT, CDR2 FQNNGV. The CDR3, as DNA: TGTGCCAGGAGCTCAGTGTCGGGACTAGCGGGAGTCGAAGAGCAGTTCTTC. This gives the protein CARSSVSGLAGVEEQFF.

As to this clonotype: This may come from a read error, since a much larger clone is one base off. The genes are TRBV10-2 and TRBJ2-7; tentatively, D is TRBD1 or TRBD2 (6 bases each). This CDR3 has 14 amino acids. Germline CDR1 WSHSY, CDR2 SAAADI. Here the CDR3 reads CASSGGTSNYKQYF. The CDR3 DNA follows: TGCGCCAGTAGTGGGGGGACAAGTAACTACAAGCAGTACTTC.

About this clonotype itself: Compared with germline, one end of the junction differs, possibly owing to a read error. The chain uses TRBV10-3 and TRBJ2-5, with 7 bases lining up with TRBD2. CDR3 length equals 15 residues. The germline gives CDR1 ENHRY, CDR2 SYGVKD. CDR3 sequence reads: CVISEGGAGSETQYF. The CDR3 DNA reads as TGTGTCATCAGTGAGGGAGGAGCGGGATCGGAGACCCAGTACTTC.

This clonotype has ten or more counts. This chain uses TRBV29-1 with TRBJ2-3, with D possibly matching TRBD2 (7 bases). This CDR3 is 14 amino acids long. Between the trimmed V and J ends, which lost 5 bases and 2 bases, there was a span of 14 bases. Germline CDR1 and CDR2: SQVTM and ANQGSEA. CDR3 nucleotides: TGCAGCGTTCGAGGGGGGGTCCACACAGATACGCAGTATTTT. Residues: CSVRGGVHTDTQYF.

Comments on this clonotype: The junction departs from germline at one end; a sequencing error may be responsible. This sequence joins TRBV29-1 and TRBJ1-5; 7 bases are shared with TRBD1. The CDR3 covers 14 residues. Germline CDR1 and CDR2: SQVTM and ANQGSEA. Here the CDR3 DNA reads TGCTGCGTAACTACAGGGGACAGCGATCAGCCCCAGCATTTT. Its translation: CCVTTGDSDQPQHF.

Remarks on this clonotype: One base away lies a much larger clone, so this may be a sequencing read error. The chain couples TRBV20-1 to TRBJ1-1; 12 positions agree with TRBD1. J lost 4 bases, V lost 1 base, and 4 bases had no gene match. CDR3 length: 15 residues. Germline values: CDR1 DFQATT, CDR2 SNEGSKA (reference sequence). In DNA, the CDR3 is TGCAGTGCTAGAGTCTCGGGACAGGGGGCCACTGAAGCTTTCTTT. Translated: CSARVSGQGATEAFF.

This chain links TRBV28 with TRBJ1-3; D is possibly TRBD1 (5 bases). The V gene's germline CDR1 is MDHEN and CDR2 SYDVKM. The CDR3 sequence is 16 residues long. The V end was cut by 2 bases, the J end by 0 bases, with 11 bases between. This CDR3 is CASSLRGRSSGNTIYF. The CDR3, as DNA: TGTGCCAGCAGTTTAAGGGGCAGAAGCTCTGGAAACACCATATATTTT.

This clonotype was observed a single time. The chain recombines TRBV5-4 with TRBJ2-2; maybe TRBD1 (6 bases). Germline CDR1 is SGHNT and CDR2 is YYREEE (reference sequence). This CDR3 spans 16 amino acids. V lost 4 bases and J lost 0, with 13 bases in between. The CDR3 DNA is TGTGCCAGCAGCCCCTCCAGGGGCGCGAACACCGGGGAGCTGTTTTTT. Translating it yields CASSPSRGANTGELFF.

The V gene is TRBV11-2, the J gene TRBJ2-7, with TRBD2 as a possible D gene (6 bases). CDR1 and CDR2 from the germline V gene are SGHAT and FQNNGV. The CDR3 runs 15 residues. V lost 5 bases and J lost 13, with 27 bases in between. The CDR3 reads CASSPWVSGSYEQYF. The CDR3 nucleotides are TGTGCCAGCAGCCCTTGGGTTAGCGGTTCCTACGAACAATACTTC. Supplemented by reference TRBV11-2 and TRBJ2-7, the full variable domain reads EAGVAQSPRYKIIEKRQSVAFWCNPISGHATLYWYQQILGQGPKLLIQFQNNGVVDDSQLPKDRFSAERLKGVDSTLKIQPAKLEDSAVYLCASSPWVSGSYEQYFGPGTRLTVT.